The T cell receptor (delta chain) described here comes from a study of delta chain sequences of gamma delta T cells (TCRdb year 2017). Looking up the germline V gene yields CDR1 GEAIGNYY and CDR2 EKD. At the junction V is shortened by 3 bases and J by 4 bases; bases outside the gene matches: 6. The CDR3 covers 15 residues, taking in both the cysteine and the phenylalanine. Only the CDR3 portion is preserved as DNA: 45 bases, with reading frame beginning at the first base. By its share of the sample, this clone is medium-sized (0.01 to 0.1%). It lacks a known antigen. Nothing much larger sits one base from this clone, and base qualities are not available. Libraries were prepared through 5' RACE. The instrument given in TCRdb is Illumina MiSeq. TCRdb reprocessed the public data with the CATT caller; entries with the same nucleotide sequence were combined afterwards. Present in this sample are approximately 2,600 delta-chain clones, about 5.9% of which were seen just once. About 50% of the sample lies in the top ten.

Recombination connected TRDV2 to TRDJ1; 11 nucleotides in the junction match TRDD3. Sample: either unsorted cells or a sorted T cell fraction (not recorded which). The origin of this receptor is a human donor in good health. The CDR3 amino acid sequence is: CACDPLGDTNDKLIF. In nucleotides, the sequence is TGTGCCTGTGACCCCCTGGGGGATACAAACGATAAACTCATCTTT.